Listed here are 6 T cell receptor beta chains from one sample, sequenced in a study of blood T cell repertoires in COVID-19. Measured with immunoSEQ multiplex PCR; TCRdb has only the in-frame clones, and not every one. The sample has about 270,000 clones, approximately 90% seen once; the top ten hold about 3%. The specimen sequenced was PBMCs or T cells enriched from blood (not recorded which). The receptors were sampled from a middle-aged man who had been exposed to COVID-19.

This clone has just one count. V usage is TRBV6-5 and J usage is TRBJ2-7; D may be TRBD1 (5 bases). CDR3 length: 15 amino acids. The germline CDR1 and CDR2 sequences are MNHEY and SVGAGI. V lost 5 bases and J 7 bases, leaving 21 bases between the germline ends. The CDR3 sequence is CASSLNPAGLGEQYF. The CDR3 DNA is TGTGCCAGCAGTCTCAACCCCGCAGGGTTGGGAGAGCAGTACTTC.

This sequence joins TRBV3-1 (or the pseudogene TRBV3-2) and TRBJ1-2, with D perhaps matching TRBD1 (6 bases). CDR3 length: 14 amino acids. The V and J ends lost 1 base and 0 bases respectively, with 6 bases between them. Looked up from germline, CDR1 is LGHDT and CDR2 is YNNKEL (reference sequence). CDR3 bases: TGTGCCAGCAGCCAAGCAGGGGCTAACTATGGCTACACCTTC. Encoded protein: CASSQAGANYGYTF.

V and J are TRBV5-5 and TRBJ1-1, with D perhaps matching TRBD1 (5 bases). Per the germline V gene, CDR1 is SGHKS and CDR2 is YYEKEE (reference sequence). Trimming shortened V by 0 bases and J by 0 bases, and 12 bases separated the two germline ends. The CDR3 extends over 16 amino acids. CDR3: CASSLAGGALNTEAFF. CDR3 DNA sequence: TGTGCCAGCAGCTTGGCGGGGGGAGCTTTGAACACTGAAGCTTTCTTT.

The rearrangement links TRBV5-1 to TRBJ2-1; TRBD2 matches 13 bases. Germline CDR1 is SGHRS and CDR2 is YFSETQ. This CDR3 contains 17 residues. The ends lost 4 bases at V and 8 bases at J; junction bases unmatched: 12. The CDR3 DNA reads TGCGCCAGCAGCACGGGAACTAGCGGGAGGGCCCCACATGAGCAGTTCTTC. As protein: CASSTGTSGRAPHEQFF.

The chain joins TRBV29-1 to TRBJ2-1; TRBD2 matches at 12 bases. This CDR3 is 16 amino acids long. The germline CDR1 and CDR2 sequences are SQVTM and ANQGSEA. J was trimmed by 0 bases and V by 6 bases; bases with no gene match: 6. DNA of the CDR3: TGCAGCGTCAACGGACTAGCGGGAAGCTCCTACAATGAGCAGTTCTTC. It encodes CSVNGLAGSSYNEQFF.

The rearrangement uses TRBV5-4 and TRBJ2-5; 7 bases align to TRBD1. The germline CDR1 and CDR2 sequences are SGHNT and YYREEE (reference sequence). Trimming took 4 bases from V and 0 from J; bases not matched to a gene: 6. The CDR3 extends over 15 amino acids. The CDR3, as DNA: TGTGCCAGCAGCCAACAGGGGAACAACCAAGAGACCCAGTACTTC. It encodes CASSQQGNNQETQYF.